The entry below gives a single T cell receptor beta chain sequence along with its context. Under the authors' procedure: The authors estimated nucleated cell counts from reference gene primer amplification. The protocol was immunoSEQ multiplex PCR, while the TCRdb copy is restricted to in-frame clones and leaves out a portion. That table is the source of V, J and clone size, and D and trimming were worked out from the DNA. The sample yields hundreds of thousands of clones, just under 90% seen once. The entry originates in a study of blood T cell repertoires in COVID-19. Study details: Specimens from acute and convalescent COVID-19 originated in the United States, Italy and Spain. PBMCs, B-cell-depleted T cells, or T cells were the source of the cDNA or gDNA that made up the material.

V gave up 5 bases and J gave up 2 bases; unmatched junction bases: 9. This CDR3 region has 16 residues. Germline-derived CDR1 and CDR2 are MNHNY and SVGAGI (reference sequence). The sequence was collected from a woman in her late teens or twenties with acute or convalescent COVID-19. Sequenced input: peripheral blood. The genes are TRBV6-6 and TRBJ2-1, with 7 nucleotides matching TRBD1. CDR3 amino acids: CASSSTGTATYNEQFF. The CDR3 region has the DNA TGTGCCAGCAGTAGTACCGGGACAGCGACCTACAATGAGCAGTTCTTC.